These T cell receptor beta chains were read from a single sample in a study of blood T cell repertoires in COVID-19. Produced via immunoSEQ multiplex PCR; TCRdb's table is partial and in-frame only. The sample contains roughly 250,000 clones, roughly 88% of which appear only once. The material sequenced was peripheral blood. The receptors derive from a human donor with COVID-19, enrolled during active disease. The donor label of this sample is uncertain. The CDR3 runs from the conserved cysteine through the conserved F or W. D genes are given only for firm matches. The size entry is marked missing in some rows and otherwise reads once, few, many or a size class.

size: NA
J: TRBJ2-1
D: NA
V: TRBV19
DNA: TGTGCCAGTAGTATAGGGTACGGCGGCTACAATGAGCAGTTCTTC
CDR3: CASSIGYGGYNEQFF

size: NA
J: TRBJ1-5
D: TRBD1
V: TRBV9
DNA: TGTGCCAGCAGCGCCTCACAGGGGTGGCAGCCCCAGCATTTT
CDR3: CASSASQGWQPQHF

size: NA
J: TRBJ1-1
D: TRBD1
V: TRBV30
DNA: TGTGCCTGGAGACTCTTGGCAGGGGGATTGAACACTGAAGCTTTCTTT
CDR3: CAWRLLAGGLNTEAFF

size: once
J: TRBJ2-7
D: NA
V: TRBV5-1
DNA: TGCGCCAGCAGCTTGGGCCCGGGCTCCTACGAGCAGTACTTC
CDR3: CASSLGPGSYEQYF

size: NA
J: TRBJ2-7
D: TRBD2
V: TRBV4-3
DNA: TGCGCCAGCAGCCAAGGAACTGCTAGCGGAAACTACGAGCAGTACTTC
CDR3: CASSQGTASGNYEQYF

size: once
J: TRBJ2-1
D: TRBD2
V: TRBV3-1/TRBV3-2
DNA: TGTGCCAGCAGCCAAGATGTGGCTAGCGGGAGGCACAATGAGCAGTTCTTC
CDR3: CASSQDVASGRHNEQFF

size: NA
J: TRBJ1-2
D: TRBD1
V: TRBV3-1/TRBV3-2
DNA: TGTGCCAGCAGCCCCCGACAGGGGGCAGGAGGCTACACCTTC
CDR3: CASSPRQGAGGYTF

size: NA
J: TRBJ2-7
D: TRBD1
V: TRBV3-1/TRBV3-2
DNA: TGTGCCAGCAGCCAAGATTTTACAGGGGGCGATGAGCAGTACTTC
CDR3: CASSQDFTGGDEQYF

size: NA
J: TRBJ1-5
D: NA
V: TRBV6-5
DNA: TGTGCCAGCATGGCGGGACTCAATCAGCCCCAGCATTTT
CDR3: CASMAGLNQPQHF

size: few
J: TRBJ2-7
D: TRBD2
V: TRBV6-6
DNA: TGTGCCAGCAGTTACTCGGGGACTAGCGGGAGTGAGCAGTACTTC
CDR3: CASSYSGTSGSEQYF

size: NA
J: TRBJ2-3
D: NA
V: TRBV29-1
DNA: TGCAGCGTTGATCGGCGGGTCCGCACAGATACGCAGTATTTT
CDR3: CSVDRRVRTDTQYF

size: NA
J: TRBJ2-7
D: TRBD1
V: TRBV28
DNA: TGTGCCAGCAGTCGTACAGGGGGAAGGGGCGGAGGCTCCTACGAGCAGTACTTC
CDR3: CASSRTGGRGGGSYEQYF

size: once
J: TRBJ1-1
D: NA
V: TRBV10-2
DNA: TGCGCCAGTGACGTTAGAACAGGGTCTGACACTGAAGCTTTCTTT
CDR3: CASDVRTGSDTEAFF

size: NA
J: TRBJ2-3
D: NA
V: TRBV19
DNA: TGTGCCAGTAGTATAGGGGCTGCCACAGATACGCAGTATTTT
CDR3: CASSIGAATDTQYF

size: once
J: TRBJ1-2
D: NA
V: TRBV4-1
DNA: TGCGCCAGCAGCCGCTCGGGTCCTGATCTTAACTATGGCTACACCTTC
CDR3: CASSRSGPDLNYGYTF

size: once
J: TRBJ2-1
D: NA
V: TRBV7-3
DNA: TGTGCCAGCAGCTTAGATGGTAGCCTTACCTACAATGAGCAGTTCTTC
CDR3: CASSLDGSLTYNEQFF

size: NA
J: TRBJ2-5
D: NA
V: TRBV28
DNA: TGTGCCAGCAGTTTGTTAGGGGTGAGAGAGACCCAGTACTTC
CDR3: CASSLLGVRETQYF

size: many
J: TRBJ2-2
D: TRBD2
V: TRBV28
DNA: TGTGCCAGCAGTTGGGGACTAGCGGGAGGGCCATCCGGGGAGCTGTTTTTT
CDR3: CASSWGLAGGPSGELFF

size: NA
J: TRBJ1-2
D: TRBD1
V: TRBV28
DNA: TGTGCCAGCAGTGGGGATACCAGGGACAGGGGGCTGGGCTACACCTTC
CDR3: CASSGDTRDRGLGYTF

size: once
J: TRBJ2-3
D: TRBD1
V: TRBV18
DNA: TGTGCCAGCTCTTTCGGACAGGTTCTGAGCACAGATACGCAGTATTTT
CDR3: CASSFGQVLSTDTQYF

size: NA
J: TRBJ1-6
D: NA
V: TRBV25-1
DNA: TGTGCCAGCAGTCTAGACTATAATTCACCCCTCCACTTT
CDR3: CASSLDYNSPLHF

size: NA
J: TRBJ2-2
D: NA
V: TRBV9
DNA: TGTGCCAGCAGCCCCGGCGTAGCCGCGAACACCGGGGAGCTGTTTTTT
CDR3: CASSPGVAANTGELFF

size: NA
J: TRBJ2-7
D: NA
V: TRBV19
DNA: TGTGCCAGTAGCTACAGCACCAGGGGTGACCACGAGCAGTACTTC
CDR3: CASSYSTRGDHEQYF

size: NA
J: TRBJ2-5
D: TRBD1
V: TRBV2
DNA: TGTGCCAGCAGGAGGGACAGTATCGAGGAGACCCAGTACTTC
CDR3: CASRRDSIEETQYF

size: NA
J: TRBJ2-5
D: TRBD2
V: TRBV15
DNA: TGTGCCACCAGCAGCGGGACTAGCGGCTACCAAGAGACCCAGTACTTC
CDR3: CATSSGTSGYQETQYF

size: NA
J: TRBJ2-7
D: TRBD2
V: TRBV11-2
DNA: TGTGCCAGCAGCTTAGCGACTAGCGGGAGGGCCGCGTTTTACGAGCAGTACTTC
CDR3: CASSLATSGRAAFYEQYF

size: NA
J: TRBJ1-5
D: TRBD1
V: TRBV6-4
DNA: TGTGCCAGCAGAGAACAGGGGAATAGCAATCAGCCCCAGCATTTT
CDR3: CASREQGNSNQPQHF

size: NA
J: TRBJ1-2
D: TRBD1
V: TRBV27
DNA: TGTGCCAGCAGTGGCGGGACAGGGGTTCTTCATGGCTACACCTTC
CDR3: CASSGGTGVLHGYTF

size: NA
J: TRBJ1-3
D: NA
V: TRBV5-5
DNA: TGTGCCAGCAGCCCGGATCCCAGAGGAAACTCTGGAAACACCATATATTTT
CDR3: CASSPDPRGNSGNTIYF

size: NA
J: TRBJ2-1
D: TRBD2
V: TRBV6-5
DNA: TGTGCCAGCAGTTCTCCGGGGGGGAGGGACAATGAGCAGTTCTTC
CDR3: CASSSPGGRDNEQFF

size: NA
J: TRBJ1-1
D: TRBD1
V: TRBV7-2
DNA: TGTGCCAGCAGCTATAGTGGACAGGGCATACGAGCTTTCTTT
CDR3: CASSYSGQGIRAFF

size: few
J: TRBJ1-6
D: TRBD1
V: TRBV7-2
DNA: TGTGCCAGCAGTGCCTCAGGGGGCTCACCCCTCCACTTT
CDR3: CASSASGGSPLHF

size: many
J: TRBJ2-1
D: NA
V: TRBV7-2
DNA: TGTGCCAGCAGCTTACAACCCAGGGGTAGGGTAACCTCCTACAATGAGCAGTTCTTC
CDR3: CASSLQPRGRVTSYNEQFF

size: NA
J: TRBJ2-7
D: NA
V: TRBV2
DNA: TGTGCCAGCACTGCAGCCTACGAGCAGTACTTC
CDR3: CASTAAYEQYF

size: few
J: TRBJ1-1
D: TRBD1
V: TRBV5-1
DNA: TGCGCCAGCAGCTCAACTGTACAGGGGCTCGGGAGCACTGAAGCTTTCTTT
CDR3: CASSSTVQGLGSTEAFF

size: NA
J: TRBJ1-5
D: NA
V: TRBV6-5
DNA: TGTGCCAGCAGTTACAGCCGGTGGAATCAGCCCCAGCATTTT
CDR3: CASSYSRWNQPQHF

size: NA
J: TRBJ2-3
D: TRBD1
V: TRBV11-3
DNA: TGTGCCAGCAGCGAGTGGGTTATTTCGGGACAGGGAATAGATACGCAGTATTTT
CDR3: CASSEWVISGQGIDTQYF

size: NA
J: TRBJ2-7
D: NA
V: TRBV12-3/TRBV12-4
DNA: TGTGCCAGCAGTTTAGGAGCCAACTACGAGCAGTACTTC
CDR3: CASSLGANYEQYF

size: once
J: TRBJ2-2
D: TRBD1
V: TRBV11-2
DNA: TGTGCCAGCAGCCGGACAGGGGTCGACACCGGGGAGCTGTTTTTT
CDR3: CASSRTGVDTGELFF

size: NA
J: TRBJ2-5
D: NA
V: TRBV7-9
DNA: TGTGCCAGCAGCGATACCAGAGGGCAAGAGACCCAGTACTTC
CDR3: CASSDTRGQETQYF

size: NA
J: TRBJ1-1
D: NA
V: TRBV9
DNA: TGTGCCAGCAGCGCCGGGAGCATGAACACTGAAGCTTTCTTT
CDR3: CASSAGSMNTEAFF

size: NA
J: TRBJ1-6
D: NA
V: TRBV6-5
DNA: TGTGCCATTAAGGGGGTAAATTCACCCCTCCACTTT
CDR3: CAIKGVNSPLHF

size: NA
J: TRBJ1-3
D: TRBD1
V: TRBV5-6
DNA: TGTGCCAGCAGCCCGGGGACAGGGGGCGATGGAAACACCATATATTTT
CDR3: CASSPGTGGDGNTIYF

size: NA
J: TRBJ1-6
D: NA
V: TRBV7-2
DNA: TGTGCCAGCAGCTTAGCGGCAGTACCCAATTCACCCCTCCACTTT
CDR3: CASSLAAVPNSPLHF

size: NA
J: TRBJ2-7
D: TRBD1
V: TRBV29-1
DNA: TGCAGCGTTGTAGTACAGGGGGCGGGTGAGCAGTACTTC
CDR3: CSVVVQGAGEQYF